The clone carrying this T cell receptor (beta chain) has more than one count but fewer than ten. These data come from a study of Graves' ophthalmopathy and Graves' hyperthyroidism. At the level of the study: Hyperthyroidism was classified as stable if no ophthalmopathy occurred within 18 months of follow-up.

V was pared by 0 bases and J by 11 bases, with 13 bases between. Germline loops: CDR1 SGHAT, CDR2 FQNNGV. The CDR3 is 13 residues long. Researchers took RNA transcripts and amplified TCR beta CDR3 regions from them. An opening RT-PCR round employed HTBI primers and preceded a second-round multiplex PCR. TCRdb used MiXCR to reprocess the multiplex PCR reads, holding one entry per CDR3 protein. The sample consists of over a million distinct CDR3 sequences, less than 45% of them appearing once. Sequencing was performed on peripheral blood or thyroid tissue (not recorded which). The receptor was derived from an adult man with Graves' hyperthyroidism. V gene TRBV11-2 combines with J gene TRBJ1-1, with D tentatively TRBD1 (6 bases). CDR3 DNA: TGTGCCAGCAGCTTAGATTTGAACAGGGCGGCTTTCTTT. The encoded protein is CASSLDLNRAAFF.